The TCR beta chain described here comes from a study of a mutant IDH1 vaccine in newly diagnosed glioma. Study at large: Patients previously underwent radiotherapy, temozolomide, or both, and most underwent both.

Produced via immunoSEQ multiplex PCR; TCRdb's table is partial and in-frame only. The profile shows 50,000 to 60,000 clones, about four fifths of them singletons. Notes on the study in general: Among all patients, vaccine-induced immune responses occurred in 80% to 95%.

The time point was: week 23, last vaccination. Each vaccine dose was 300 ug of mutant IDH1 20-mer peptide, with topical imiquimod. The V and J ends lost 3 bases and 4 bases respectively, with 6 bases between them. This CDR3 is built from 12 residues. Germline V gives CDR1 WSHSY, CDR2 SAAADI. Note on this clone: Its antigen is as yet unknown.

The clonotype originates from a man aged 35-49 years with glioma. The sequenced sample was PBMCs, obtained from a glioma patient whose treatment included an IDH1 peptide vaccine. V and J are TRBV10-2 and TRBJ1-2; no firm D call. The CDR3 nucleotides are TGCGCCAGCAGTGATAGTAGCTATGGCTACACCTTC. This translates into CASSDSSYGYTF.